This T cell receptor beta chain was identified in a study of blood T cell repertoires in COVID-19. TCRdb keeps only in-frame clones here, not all; method: immunoSEQ multiplex PCR. The sample lists approximately 340,000 clones, 80% to 90% seen once, with roughly 9.9% in the top ten. Seattle's cohort entered during active infection and was followed longitudinally. V trimming: 5 bases; J trimming: 1 base; junction bases outside the gene matches: 3. Germline CDR1 is SNHLY and CDR2 is FYNNEI. CDR3 length: 15 amino acids. The V gene is TRBV2, the J gene TRBJ2-2; 8 bases match TRBD2. This TCR came from a young man with COVID-19, enrolled during active disease. The sequenced sample consisted of peripheral blood. Written as DNA, the CDR3 is TGTGCCAGCAGTCGGGAGGGAAGGAACACCGGGGAGCTGTTTTTT. It translates to CASSREGRNTGELFF.